The 8 T cell receptor beta chains in this list originate from one sample, sequenced in a study of memory CD4+ T cells and cytomegalovirus serostatus. Single viable CD3+CD4+CD8-CD45RO+ cells were sorted as the memory CD4+ T cells. Some clones are missing from TCRdb's copy, which holds only in-frame ones; the method was immunoSEQ multiplex PCR. The sample lists around 63,000 clones; 76% were seen once. The specimen was memory CD4+ T cells from blood. These receptors were collected from an adult in good health and CMV-seropositive.

The rearrangement uses TRBV18 and TRBJ1-5; 9 bases align to TRBD1. CDR1 is KGHSH and CDR2 is LQKENI in the germline V gene. After removal of 5 bases from V and 6 bases from J, the junction contained 14 bases not matched to a gene. The CDR3 is made up of 17 amino acids. CDR3 nucleotide sequence: TGTGCCAGCTCAGGAGGGACAGGGAGCGGGACTGGTCAGCCCCAGCATTTT. Translated: CASSGGTGSGTGQPQHF. The complete variable domain, with remaining parts taken from reference TRBV18 and TRBJ1-5, reads NAGVMQNPRHLVRRRGQEARLRCSPMKGHSHVYWYRQLPEEGLKFMVYLQKENIIDESGMPKERFSAEFPKEGPSILRIQQVVRGDSAAYFCASSGGTGSGTGQPQHFGDGTRLSIL.

The rearrangement joins TRBV6-5 to TRBJ2-7, with 8 bases identical to TRBD2. V gave up 6 bases and J gave up 2 bases; unmatched junction bases: 9. Germline V CDR1 and CDR2: MNHEY, SVGAGI. The CDR3 consists of 15 residues. The DNA for the CDR3 is TGTGCCAGCAGCTCCCCCGGGAGGGGCACCTACGAGCAGTACTTC. It encodes CASSSPGRGTYEQYF.

V gene TRBV29-1 combines with J gene TRBJ1-2; perhaps TRBD1 as D (6 bases). CDR1 and CDR2 from the germline V gene are SQVTM and ANQGSEA. The CDR3 has 15 amino acids. The V gene lost 3 bases and the J gene lost 4 bases, with 18 bases spanning the gap. Written as DNA, the CDR3 is TGCAGCGTTGAGGGGGGGCCGAAGGCAATCTATGGCTACACCTTC. It is translated as CSVEGGPKAIYGYTF.

The rearrangement joins TRBV30 to TRBJ1-1; tentative D call: TRBD1 (6 bases). From germline, CDR1 is GTSNPN and CDR2 SVGIG (reference sequence). This CDR3 is 14 amino acids long. Between the trimmed V and J ends, which lost 4 bases and 8 bases, there was a span of 20 bases. In DNA form, the CDR3 reads TGTGCCTGGAATCTCGGTTTGGGGGCGCAAGAAGCTTTCTTT. It yields the protein CAWNLGLGAQEAFF.

The chain is built from TRBV4-3 and TRBJ2-7; 9 positions agree with TRBD1. Trimming removed 1 base from V and 3 bases from J; junction bases left unmatched: 1. The CDR3 runs to 14 residues. Germline-derived CDR1 and CDR2 are LGHNA and YSLEER. DNA of the CDR3: TGCGCCAGCAGCCAAGGGACAGGGGTCTACGAGCAGTACTTC. This translates into CASSQGTGVYEQYF.

The chain combines TRBV27 with TRBJ1-2, with a tentative D call TRBD1 (5 bases). The germline CDR1 and CDR2 sequences are MNHEY and SMNVEV (reference sequence). CDR3 length: 19 residues. The V end lost 3 bases, the J end lost 8 bases, and 31 bases lay between the germline ends. The CDR3 DNA reads TGTGCCAGCAGTTTTATCCTCCGGGGGACGAGGTCATCTTGGCGGGGCTACACCTTC. It encodes CASSFILRGTRSSWRGYTF.

The chain uses TRBV19 and TRBJ2-5, with a tentative D call TRBD1 (6 bases). The CDR3 has 14 amino acids. Germline V gene data show CDR1 as LNHDA and CDR2 as SQIVND (reference sequence). The V end was cut by 4 bases, the J end by 5 bases, with 14 bases between. DNA of the CDR3: TGTGCCAGTAGTAAAACAGGGCTAGGGGAGACCCAGTACTTC. Its translation is CASSKTGLGETQYF.

The genes are TRBV25-1 and TRBJ1-2; 7 positions match TRBD1. Trimming removed 3 bases from V and 5 bases from J; junction bases left unmatched: 12. Germline assignment: CDR1 MGHDK and CDR2 SYGVNS. This CDR3 has 16 residues. CDR3 amino acids: CASSDQRTGFSYGYTF. CDR3 nucleotide sequence: TGTGCCAGCAGTGACCAACGGACAGGATTTTCGTATGGCTACACCTTC.